This is a list of T cell receptor beta chains from one sample in a study of cytomegalovirus exposure and HLA in healthy donors. Clones were sequenced by immunoSEQ multiplex PCR, and TCRdb holds only the in-frame ones, with some missing. The data show approximately 150,000 clones, approximately 86% seen once. The sample was PBMCs. These receptors came from a man aged 18 to 29 in good health and CMV-seropositive. The CDR3 runs from the conserved cysteine through the conserved F or W. The D gene is left open where the match is weak. Only some rows state a clone size, as once, few, many or a class for expanded clones.

TRBJ2-7,.,TRBV11-2,.,CASSSTRGPYEQYF,TGTGCCAGCAGCTCGACGCGGGGCCCATACGAGCAGTACTTC
TRBJ1-1,.,TRBV25-1,.,CASSGQENTEAFF,TGTGCCAGCAGTGGACAGGAGAACACTGAAGCTTTCTTT
TRBJ1-3,TRBD1,TRBV5-6,.,CASSQQGAGNTIYF,TGTGCCAGCAGCCAACAGGGGGCTGGAAACACCATATATTTT
TRBJ1-2,.,TRBV20-1,.,CSAYQGYGYTF,TGCAGTGCTTATCAGGGATATGGCTACACCTTC
TRBJ1-5,TRBD1,TRBV6-1,.,CASSGTGAGDQPQHF,TGTGCCAGCAGTGGGACAGGGGCGGGGGATCAGCCCCAGCATTTT
TRBJ2-5,.,TRBV6-5,once,CASSVAGQETQYF,TGTGCCAGCAGTGTCGCGGGGCAAGAGACCCAGTACTTC
TRBJ2-7,TRBD1,TRBV28,.,CASSRQGVGEQYF,TGTGCCAGCAGTCGACAGGGAGTGGGCGAGCAGTACTTC
TRBJ2-5,.,TRBV9,.,CASSPQGYLQETQYF,TGTGCCAGCAGCCCTCAGGGGTATTTACAAGAGACCCAGTACTTC
TRBJ1-2,TRBD1,TRBV4-1,.,CASSQGTGGYGYTF,TGCGCCAGCAGCCAAGGAACAGGGGGCTATGGCTACACCTTC
TRBJ2-7,TRBD1,TRBV6-1,.,CASSESSGTGYHEQYF,TGTGCCAGCAGTGAATCTTCCGGGACAGGGTACCACGAGCAGTACTTC
TRBJ1-2,.,TRBV5-1,.,CASSPPGVAGYTF,TGCGCCAGCAGCCCTCCAGGGGTGGCTGGCTACACCTTC
TRBJ2-7,TRBD2,TRBV7-2,.,CASSLRLAGTEQYF,TGTGCCAGCAGCTTAAGGCTAGCGGGAACCGAGCAGTACTTC
TRBJ1-1,TRBD1,TRBV5-1,.,CASSQDRRSTEAFF,TGCGCCAGCAGTCAGGACAGGAGGAGCACTGAAGCTTTCTTT
TRBJ1-2,.,TRBV9,.,CASSAQGLANYGYTF,TGTGCCAGCAGCGCCCAGGGCCTAGCTAACTATGGCTACACCTTC
TRBJ2-5,TRBD1,TRBV5-1,.,CASSLVGTGLKETQYF,TGCGCCAGCAGCTTGGTTGGGACAGGACTAAAAGAGACCCAGTACTTC
TRBJ2-3,.,TRBV5-1,.,CASSIGGPDTQYF,TGCGCCAGCAGCATCGGGGGGCCGGATACGCAGTATTTT
TRBJ1-2,.,TRBV16,.,CASSQTPTSRARNYGYTF,TGTGCCAGCAGCCAAACCCCTACTTCCAGGGCACGTAACTATGGCTACACCTTC
TRBJ1-2,TRBD1,TRBV2,.,CASSEDRQGGKGYTF,TGTGCCAGCAGTGAAGATAGACAGGGCGGAAAAGGCTACACCTTC
TRBJ2-5,.,TRBV30,once,CAWRGGASGGETQYF,TGTGCCTGGAGAGGAGGGGCCTCAGGGGGGGAGACCCAGTACTTC
TRBJ2-5,.,TRBV6-1,once,CASSEESGVGLVETQYF,TGTGCCAGCAGTGAAGAATCAGGGGTAGGTCTCGTCGAGACCCAGTACTTC
TRBJ1-1,.,TRBV2,.,CASSEVVNTEAFF,TGTGCCAGCAGTGAGGTAGTGAACACTGAAGCTTTCTTT
TRBJ2-1,TRBD2,TRBV4-2,.,CASSQDWGRLAIIGEQFF,TGTGCCAGCAGCCAAGATTGGGGGCGACTAGCGATAATTGGGGAGCAGTTCTTC
TRBJ2-1,TRBD2,TRBV19,many,CASSIEGGSSYNEQFF,TGTGCCAGTAGTATTGAGGGCGGGAGCTCCTACAATGAGCAGTTCTTC
TRBJ2-1,.,TRBV29-1,.,CSVEGVDTRTPSYNEQFF,TGCAGCGTTGAAGGAGTGGACACCAGGACCCCTTCCTACAATGAGCAGTTCTTC
TRBJ2-2,TRBD1,TRBV27,.,CASSLYGGRGRAGELFF,TGTGCCAGCAGTTTATACGGCGGTAGGGGGCGGGCCGGGGAGCTGTTTTTT
TRBJ2-5,TRBD2,TRBV7-6,once,CASSPWEAGQETQYF,TGTGCCAGCAGCCCGTGGGAAGCGGGGCAAGAGACCCAGTACTTC
TRBJ1-1,.,TRBV19,.,CASSMGQNTEAFF,TGTGCCAGTAGTATGGGACAGAACACTGAAGCTTTCTTT
TRBJ2-7,.,TRBV9,.,CASSGDSGSYEQYF,TGTGCCAGCAGCGGAGACAGTGGATCCTACGAGCAGTACTTC
TRBJ1-2,TRBD1,TRBV5-1,.,CASSRDRGDDGYGYTF,TGCGCCAGCAGCCGGGACAGGGGGGATGATGGCTATGGCTACACCTTC
TRBJ1-5,.,TRBV19,.,CASSSVEASNQPQHF,TGTGCCAGTAGTTCGGTGGAGGCGAGCAATCAGCCCCAGCATTTT
TRBJ2-7,.,TRBV18,.,CASSPSSVRYEQYF,TGTGCCAGCTCACCGTCTTCAGTGCGGTACGAGCAGTACTTC